Listed here are 4 T cell receptor beta chains from one sample, sequenced in a study of blood T cell repertoires in COVID-19. Sequenced by immunoSEQ multiplex PCR; TCRdb stores in-frame clones only, minus some. The table lists 55,000 to 65,000 clones, about 79% of them singletons. Sequenced: peripheral blood. These receptors came from a woman between 55 and 75 years old with acute or convalescent COVID-19.

The chain couples TRBV9 to TRBJ2-2; 8 positions agree with TRBD2. The CDR3 covers 16 residues. The trim removed 4 bases at V and 0 bases at J, leaving 5 bases unmatched. Germline V gene data show CDR1 as SGDLS and CDR2 as YYNGEE. The CDR3 protein is CASSSRAGANTGELFF. The CDR3 DNA is TGTGCCAGCAGCTCTCGAGCGGGGGCGAACACCGGGGAGCTGTTTTTT. The full variable domain, rest sourced from reference TRBV9 and TRBJ2-2, is DSGVTQTPKHLITATGQRVTLRCSPRSGDLSVYWYQQSLDQGLQFLIQYYNGEERAKGNILERFSAQQFPDLHSELNLSSLELGDSALYFCASSSRAGANTGELFFGEGSRLTVL.

V gene TRBV6-1 combines with J gene TRBJ2-1; 8 nucleotides line up with TRBD2. The V gene end was trimmed by 3 bases and the J gene end by 7 bases; junction bases not matched to a gene: 8. CDR3 size: 15 residues. Per germline, CDR1 MNHNS and CDR2 SASEGT. CDR3 amino acids: CASSDPGLDGNEQFF. The CDR3 bases are TGTGCCAGCAGTGACCCGGGACTAGATGGGAATGAGCAGTTCTTC.

The chain has TRBV2 and TRBJ1-2; 11 nucleotides agree with TRBD1. The CDR3 has 14 residues. J was trimmed by 7 bases and V by 8 bases; bases with no gene match: 9. Germline CDR1 reads SNHLY; CDR2 reads FYNNEI. This CDR3 is CASGQGAASGGYTF. The CDR3 region has the DNA TGTGCCAGCGGACAGGGGGCCGCCAGTGGTGGCTACACCTTC. The full variable domain, its missing parts supplied by reference TRBV2 and TRBJ1-2, is EPEVTQTPSHQVTQMGQEVILRCVPISNHLYFYWYRQILGQKVEFLVSFYNNEISEKSEIFDDQFSVERPDGSNFTLKIRSTKLEDSAMYFCASGQGAASGGYTFGSGTRLTVV.

V is TRBV19 and J is TRBJ1-6; weak D call: TRBD1 (5 bases). V dropped 7 bases and J dropped 5 bases, with 15 bases sitting between them. CDR3 length: 15 amino acids. CDR1 and CDR2 from the germline V gene are LNHDA and SQIVND (reference sequence). CDR3 loop: CASTRGDSHNSPLHF. CDR3 DNA sequence: TGTGCCAGTACTCGAGGAGACAGCCATAATTCACCCCTCCACTTT.